This TCR beta chain was recovered during a study of T cells in Graves' hyperthyroidism and ophthalmopathy. Lactation, pregnancy, other autoimmune disease or uncontrolled infection led to exclusion of patients. Study observations and caveats: Ophthalmopathy, as predicted by the model, came a median 6.5 months after the prediction. Ophthalmopathy was separated from stable hyperthyroidism by a 13 V-J model. Blood shared most expanded thyroid clonotypes above 0.001.

TCR beta CDR3 regions were amplified from RNA. A set of HTBI primers served as the primers for a first-round RT-PCR of the TCR CDR3. TCRdb re-called the multiplex PCR reads with MiXCR, one entry per CDR3 protein. The sample lists 600,000 to 700,000 distinct CDR3 sequences; roughly 45% were seen once. V shed 5 bases and J shed 2 bases, with 9 bases lying between them. CDR3 length: 15 amino acids. Germline CDR1 and CDR2: KGHDR and SFDVKD. This clonotype appeared many times. Its antigen is still unknown. The V gene is TRBV24-1, the J gene TRBJ2-6, with D unresolved. The sample taken for sequencing was peripheral blood or thyroid tissue (not recorded which). This clonotype originated in an adult man with Graves' disease, either hyperthyroidism or ophthalmopathy (not recorded which). CDR3 protein: CATSAEGTGANVLTF. DNA for the CDR3: TGTGCCACCAGTGCAGAAGGGACTGGGGCCAACGTCCTGACTTTC.